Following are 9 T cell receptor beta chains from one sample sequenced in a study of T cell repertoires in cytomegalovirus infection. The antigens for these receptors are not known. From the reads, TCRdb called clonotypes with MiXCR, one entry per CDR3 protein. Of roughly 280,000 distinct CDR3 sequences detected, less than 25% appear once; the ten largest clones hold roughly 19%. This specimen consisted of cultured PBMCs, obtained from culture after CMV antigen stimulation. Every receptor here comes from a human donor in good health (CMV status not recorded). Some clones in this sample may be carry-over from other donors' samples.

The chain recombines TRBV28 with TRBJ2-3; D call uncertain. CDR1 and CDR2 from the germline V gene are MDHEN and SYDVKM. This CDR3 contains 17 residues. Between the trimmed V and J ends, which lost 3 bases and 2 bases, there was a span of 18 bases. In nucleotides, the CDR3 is TGTGCCAGCAGTTTCGTGGGCGGCGGTCCCAACACAGATACGCAGTATTTT. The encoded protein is CASSFVGGGPNTDTQYF.

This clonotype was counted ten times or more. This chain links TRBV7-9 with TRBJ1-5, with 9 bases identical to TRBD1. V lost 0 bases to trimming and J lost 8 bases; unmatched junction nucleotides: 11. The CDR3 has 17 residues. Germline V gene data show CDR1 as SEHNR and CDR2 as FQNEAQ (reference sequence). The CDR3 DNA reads TGTGCCAGCAGCTTAGCGATGGGACAGGGCGATATTAAGCCCCAGCATTTT. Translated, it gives CASSLAMGQGDIKPQHF.

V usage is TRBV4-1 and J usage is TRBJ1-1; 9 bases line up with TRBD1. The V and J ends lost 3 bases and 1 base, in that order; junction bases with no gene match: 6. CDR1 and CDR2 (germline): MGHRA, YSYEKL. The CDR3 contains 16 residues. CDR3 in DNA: TGCGCCAGCAGCCATCAAAGGGGACAGGGGAACACTGAAGCTTTCTTT. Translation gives CASSHQRGQGNTEAFF.

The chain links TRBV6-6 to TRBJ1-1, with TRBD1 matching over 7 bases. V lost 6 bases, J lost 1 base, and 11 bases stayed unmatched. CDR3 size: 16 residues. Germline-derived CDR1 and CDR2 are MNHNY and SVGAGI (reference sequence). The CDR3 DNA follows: TGTGCCAGCAGCCCATTACGTGGACAGGCGAACACTGAAGCTTTCTTT. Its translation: CASSPLRGQANTEAFF.

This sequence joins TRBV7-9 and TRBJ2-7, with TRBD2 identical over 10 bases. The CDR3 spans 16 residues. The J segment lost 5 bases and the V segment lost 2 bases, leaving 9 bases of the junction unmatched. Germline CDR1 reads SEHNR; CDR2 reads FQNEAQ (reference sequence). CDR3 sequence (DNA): TGTGCCAGCAGCTTATCGGGAAGCGGGAGGGCCCACGAGCAGTACGTC. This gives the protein CASSLSGSGRAHEQYV.

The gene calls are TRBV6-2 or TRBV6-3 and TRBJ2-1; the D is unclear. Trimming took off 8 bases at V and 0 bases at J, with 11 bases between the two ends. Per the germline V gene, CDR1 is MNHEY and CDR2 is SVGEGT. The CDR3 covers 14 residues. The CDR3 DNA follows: TGTGCCAGCCAACCTATTCTCTCCTACAATGAGCAGTTCTTC. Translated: CASQPILSYNEQFF.

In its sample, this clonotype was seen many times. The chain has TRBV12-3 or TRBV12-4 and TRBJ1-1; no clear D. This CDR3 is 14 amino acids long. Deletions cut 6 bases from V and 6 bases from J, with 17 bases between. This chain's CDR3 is CASSRPPGWAEAFF. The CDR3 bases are TGTGCCAGCAGCCGCCCCCCGGGATGGGCTGAAGCTTTCTTT.

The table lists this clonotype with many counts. CDR3 loop: CASSLFRTVNEQFF. The CDR3 DNA is TGTGCCAGCAGCTTATTTCGGACGGTCAATGAGCAGTTCTTC. The V and J genes are TRBV7-2 and TRBJ2-1, with no clear D. CDR3 length: 14 amino acids. CDR1 and CDR2 (germline): SGHTA, FQGNSA. The V end was cut by 2 bases, the J end by 6 bases, with 11 bases between. The complete variable domain, with remaining parts taken from reference TRBV7-2 and TRBJ2-1, reads GAGVSQSPSNKVTEKGKDVELRCDPISGHTALYWYRQSLGQGLEFLIYFQGNSAPDKSGLPSDRFSAERTGGSVSTLTIQRTQQEDSAVYLCASSLFRTVNEQFFGPGTRLTVL.

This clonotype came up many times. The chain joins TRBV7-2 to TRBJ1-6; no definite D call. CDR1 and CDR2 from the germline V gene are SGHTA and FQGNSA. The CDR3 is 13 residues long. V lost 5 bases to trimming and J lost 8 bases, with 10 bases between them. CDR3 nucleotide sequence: TGTGCCAGCAGCGCCAGGAGGGATTCACCCCTCCACTTT. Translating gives CASSARRDSPLHF. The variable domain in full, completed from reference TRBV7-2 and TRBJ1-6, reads GAGVSQSPSNKVTEKGKDVELRCDPISGHTALYWYRQSLGQGLEFLIYFQGNSAPDKSGLPSDRFSAERTGGSVSTLTIQRTQQEDSAVYLCASSARRDSPLHFGNGTRLTVT.